The 2 T cell receptor beta chains listed next were all sequenced from one sample in a study of control samples from healthy donors and cancer patients. The table came from immunoSEQ multiplex PCR; TCRdb's copy has only in-frame clones and leaves some out. The sample lists 100,000 to 150,000 clones, 75% to 95% occurring once. Sequencing input: blood. These receptors all come from a man aged 18 to 30 in good health.

The chain joins TRBV19 to TRBJ2-1; tentative D call: TRBD1 (5 bases). The CDR3 contains 13 residues. V lost 1 base to trimming and J lost 6 bases, with 7 bases between them. Germline CDR1 is LNHDA and CDR2 is SQIVND (reference sequence). The CDR3 here is CASSIGQGNEQFF. The CDR3, as DNA: TGTGCCAGTAGTATAGGCCAGGGCAATGAGCAGTTCTTC. The variable domain in full, with the rest retrieved from reference TRBV19 and TRBJ2-1, is DGGITQSPKYLFRKEGQNVTLSCEQNLNHDAMYWYRQDPGQGLRLIYYSQIVNDFQKGDIAEGYSVSREKKESFPLTVTSAQKNPTAFYLCASSIGQGNEQFFGPGTRLTVL.

The chain recombines TRBV2 with TRBJ1-2; D call uncertain. The CDR3 is 14 residues long. The germline gives CDR1 SNHLY, CDR2 FYNNEI. The ends were cut back, 5 bases at V and 6 bases at J, with 16 bases in the middle. CDR3 sequence: CASSRVPSPHGYTF. DNA of the CDR3: TGTGCCAGCAGTCGGGTGCCGTCCCCCCATGGCTACACCTTC.